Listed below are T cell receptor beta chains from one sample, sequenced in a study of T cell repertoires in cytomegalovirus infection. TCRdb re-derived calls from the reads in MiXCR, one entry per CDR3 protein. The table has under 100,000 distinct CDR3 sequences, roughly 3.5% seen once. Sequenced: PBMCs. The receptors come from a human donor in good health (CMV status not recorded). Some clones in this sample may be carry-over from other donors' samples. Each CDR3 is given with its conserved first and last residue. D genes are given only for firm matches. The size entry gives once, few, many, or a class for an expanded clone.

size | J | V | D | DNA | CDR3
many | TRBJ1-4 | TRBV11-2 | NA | TGTGCCAGCAGCCGTACCCCCGGGCAAAAACTGTTTTTT | CASSRTPGQKLFF
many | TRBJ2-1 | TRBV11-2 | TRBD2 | TGTGCCAGCAGCCCCGGACTAGCGGGGGTCTACAATGAGCAGTTCTTC | CASSPGLAGVYNEQFF
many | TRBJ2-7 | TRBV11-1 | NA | TGTGCCAGCAGCTTCGGCCAACGTCGACAGCAGTACTTC | CASSFGQRRQQYF
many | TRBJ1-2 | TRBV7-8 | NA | TGTGCCAGCAGCTTAGAAGACAGCTATGGCTACACCTTC | CASSLEDSYGYTF
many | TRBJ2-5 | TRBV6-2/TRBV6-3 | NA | TGTGCCAGCTGCAGGGCTCAAGAGACCCAGTACTTC | CASCRAQETQYF
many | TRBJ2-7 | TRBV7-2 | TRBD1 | TGTGCCAGCAGCGCCACAGGGGGGCCCTACGAGCAGTACTTC | CASSATGGPYEQYF
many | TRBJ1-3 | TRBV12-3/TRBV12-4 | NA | TGTGCCAGCAGTTTCTCAGGGAACGGAAACACCATATATTTT | CASSFSGNGNTIYF
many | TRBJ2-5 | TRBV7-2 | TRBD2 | TGTGCCAGCAGCGTTCCGGGGGGGCAAGAGACCCAGTACTTC | CASSVPGGQETQYF
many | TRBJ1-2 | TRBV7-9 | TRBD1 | TGTGCCAGCAGCCCGGACAGGAACTATGGCTACACCTTC | CASSPDRNYGYTF
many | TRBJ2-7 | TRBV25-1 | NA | TGTGCCAGCAGTCCCGGGGCAGCCTCCTACGAGCAGTACTTC | CASSPGAASYEQYF
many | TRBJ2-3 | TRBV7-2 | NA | TGTGCCAGCAGCTTACACGATACGCAGTATTTT | CASSLHDTQYF
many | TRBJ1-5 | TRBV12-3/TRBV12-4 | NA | TGTGCCAGCAGCCCGATAGGGACTTTAAGCGGCAATCAGCCCCAGCATTTT | CASSPIGTLSGNQPQHF
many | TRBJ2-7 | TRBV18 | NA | TGTGCCAGCTCACGGCCGAGCTCCTACGAGCAGTACTTC | CASSRPSSYEQYF
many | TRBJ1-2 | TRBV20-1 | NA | TGCAGTGCATCTCAGTTAGCTAACTATGGCTACACCTTC | CSASQLANYGYTF
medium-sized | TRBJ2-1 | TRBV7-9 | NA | TGTGCCAGCAGCTTACGGGAAGTCGGTAGCTATGAGCAGTTCTTC | CASSLREVGSYEQFF
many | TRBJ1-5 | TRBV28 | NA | TGTGCCAGCAGTTTGCAAGACGGGTTTTGGGGGCAGCCCCAGCATTTT | CASSLQDGFWGQPQHF